The sequence of this T cell receptor beta chain was determined in a study of Graves' ophthalmopathy and Graves' hyperthyroidism. RNA transcripts provided the template for amplifying TCR beta CDR3 regions. Scientists carried out first-round RT-PCR using HTBI primers and then a second-round multiplex PCR. TCRdb re-called the multiplex PCR reads through MiXCR, storing one row per CDR3 protein. The repertoire consists of under 350,000 distinct CDR3 sequences, with 15% to 20% occurring once and the leading ten covering 9% to 15%. Ophthalmopathic donors had moderate-to-severe activity, CAS ≥3 and NOSPECS ≥4, with disease that had lasted under 3 months. Each diagnosis was determined on the basis of clinical symptoms, serum thyroxine, TRAb, thyroid ultrasound and orbital computed tomography. This clonotype was found many times. The junction departs from the called germline gene at one end, perhaps through a read error.

There are 13 residues in the CDR3. The germline V gene has CDR1 DFQATT and CDR2 SNEGSKA (reference sequence). This clonotype was obtained from an adult man with Graves' ophthalmopathy. The chain links TRBV20-1 to TRBJ2-5, with 10 bases that match TRBD1. Sequencing was carried out using peripheral blood. This CDR3 is CSAPGQGEETQCF. The CDR3 DNA reads TGCAGTGCTCCCGGACAGGGGGAGGAGACCCAGTGCTTC.